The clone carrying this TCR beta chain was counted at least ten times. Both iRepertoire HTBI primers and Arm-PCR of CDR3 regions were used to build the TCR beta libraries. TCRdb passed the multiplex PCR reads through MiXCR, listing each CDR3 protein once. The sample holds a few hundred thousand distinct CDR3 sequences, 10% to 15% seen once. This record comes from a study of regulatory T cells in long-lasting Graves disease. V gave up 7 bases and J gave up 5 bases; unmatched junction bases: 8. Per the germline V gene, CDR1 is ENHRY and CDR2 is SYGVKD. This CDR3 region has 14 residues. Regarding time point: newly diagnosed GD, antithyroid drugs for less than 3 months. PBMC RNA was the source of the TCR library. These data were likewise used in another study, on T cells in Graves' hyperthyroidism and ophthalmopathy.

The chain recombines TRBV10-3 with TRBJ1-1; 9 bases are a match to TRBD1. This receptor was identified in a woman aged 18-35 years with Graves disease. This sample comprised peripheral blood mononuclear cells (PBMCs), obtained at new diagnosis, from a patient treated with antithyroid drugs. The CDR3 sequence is CAITGTGIGTEAFF. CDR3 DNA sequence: TGTGCCATCACTGGGACAGGGATAGGGACTGAAGCTTTCTTT.